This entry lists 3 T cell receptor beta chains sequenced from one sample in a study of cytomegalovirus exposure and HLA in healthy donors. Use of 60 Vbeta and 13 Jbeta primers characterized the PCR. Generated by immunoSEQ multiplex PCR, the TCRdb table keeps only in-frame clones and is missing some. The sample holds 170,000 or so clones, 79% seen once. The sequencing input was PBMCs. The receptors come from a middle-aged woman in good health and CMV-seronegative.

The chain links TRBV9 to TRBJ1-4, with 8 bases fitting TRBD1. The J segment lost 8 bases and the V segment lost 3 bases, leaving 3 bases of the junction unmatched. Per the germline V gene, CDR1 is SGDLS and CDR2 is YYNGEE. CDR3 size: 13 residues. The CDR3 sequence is CASSGQGTEKLFF. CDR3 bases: TGTGCCAGCAGCGGACAGGGGACAGAAAAACTGTTTTTT.

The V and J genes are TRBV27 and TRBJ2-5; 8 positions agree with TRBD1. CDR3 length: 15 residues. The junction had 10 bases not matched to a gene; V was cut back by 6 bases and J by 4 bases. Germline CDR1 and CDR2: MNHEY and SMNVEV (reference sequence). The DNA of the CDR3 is TGTGCCAGCAGCCAGGGGGCTAGTTTCTCAGAGACCCAGTACTTC. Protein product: CASSQGASFSETQYF.

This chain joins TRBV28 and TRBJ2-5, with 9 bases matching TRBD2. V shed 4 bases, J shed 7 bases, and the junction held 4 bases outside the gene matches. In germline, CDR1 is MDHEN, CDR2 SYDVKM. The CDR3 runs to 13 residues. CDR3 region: CASSSGAGGTQYF. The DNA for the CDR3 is TGTGCCAGCAGTTCAGGAGCGGGGGGGACCCAGTACTTC.